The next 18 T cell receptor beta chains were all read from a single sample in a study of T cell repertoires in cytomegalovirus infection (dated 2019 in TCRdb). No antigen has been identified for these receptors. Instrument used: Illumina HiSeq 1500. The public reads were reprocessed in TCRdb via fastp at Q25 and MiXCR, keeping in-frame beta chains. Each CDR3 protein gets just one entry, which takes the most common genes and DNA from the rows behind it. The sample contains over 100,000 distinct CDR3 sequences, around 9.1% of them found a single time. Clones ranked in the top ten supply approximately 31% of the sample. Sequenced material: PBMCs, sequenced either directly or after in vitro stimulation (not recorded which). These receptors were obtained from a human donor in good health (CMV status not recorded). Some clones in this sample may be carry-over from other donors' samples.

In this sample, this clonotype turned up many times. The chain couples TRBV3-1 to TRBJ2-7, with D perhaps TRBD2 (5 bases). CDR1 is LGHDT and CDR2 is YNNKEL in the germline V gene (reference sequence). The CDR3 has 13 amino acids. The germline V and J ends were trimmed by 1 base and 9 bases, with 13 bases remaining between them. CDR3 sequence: CASSQGEGKVQYV. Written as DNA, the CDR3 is TGTGCCAGCAGCCAAGGCGAGGGTAAGGTGCAGTACGTC.

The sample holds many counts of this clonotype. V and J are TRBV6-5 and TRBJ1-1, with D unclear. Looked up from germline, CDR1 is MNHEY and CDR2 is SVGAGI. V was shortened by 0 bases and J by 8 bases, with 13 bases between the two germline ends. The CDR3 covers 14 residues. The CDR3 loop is CASSYSYTVQEAFF. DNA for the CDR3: TGTGCCAGCAGTTACTCGTACACGGTGCAAGAAGCTTTCTTT.

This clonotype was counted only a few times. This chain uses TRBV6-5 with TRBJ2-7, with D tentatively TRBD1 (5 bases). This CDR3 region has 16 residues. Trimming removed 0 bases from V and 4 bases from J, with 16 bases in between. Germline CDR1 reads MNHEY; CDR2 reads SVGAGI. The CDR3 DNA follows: TGTGCCAGCAGTTACTCGGGGCCGCCGTTCGTTTACGAGCAGTACGTC. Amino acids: CASSYSGPPFVYEQYV.

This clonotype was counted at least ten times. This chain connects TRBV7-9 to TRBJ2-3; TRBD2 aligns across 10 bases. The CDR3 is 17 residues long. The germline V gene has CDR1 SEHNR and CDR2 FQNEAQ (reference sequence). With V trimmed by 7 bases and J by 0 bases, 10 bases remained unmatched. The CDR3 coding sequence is TGTGCCAGCACCAAGCTAGCGGGGGTGACTAGCACAGATACGCAGTATTTT. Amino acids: CASTKLAGVTSTDTQYF. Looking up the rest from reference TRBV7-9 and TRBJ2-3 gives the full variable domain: DTGVSQNPRHKITKRGQNVTFRCDPISEHNRLYWYRQTLGQGPEFLTYFQNEAQLEKSRLLSDRFSAERPKGSFSTLEIQRTEQGDSAMYLCASTKLAGVTSTDTQYFGPGTRLTVL.

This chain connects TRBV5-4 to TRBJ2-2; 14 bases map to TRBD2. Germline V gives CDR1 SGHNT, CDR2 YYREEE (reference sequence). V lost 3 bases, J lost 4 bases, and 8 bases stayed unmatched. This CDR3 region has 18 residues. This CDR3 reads CASSSGLAGEKGTGELFF. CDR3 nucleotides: TGTGCCAGCAGCTCGGGACTAGCGGGAGAGAAAGGCACCGGGGAGCTGTTTTTT.

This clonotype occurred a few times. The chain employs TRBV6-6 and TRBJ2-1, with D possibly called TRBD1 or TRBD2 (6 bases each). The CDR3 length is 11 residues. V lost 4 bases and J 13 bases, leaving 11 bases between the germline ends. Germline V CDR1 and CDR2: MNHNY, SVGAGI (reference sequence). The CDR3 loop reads CASSWGDTQFF. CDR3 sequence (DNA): TGTGCCAGCAGTTGGGGGGACACCCAGTTCTTC.

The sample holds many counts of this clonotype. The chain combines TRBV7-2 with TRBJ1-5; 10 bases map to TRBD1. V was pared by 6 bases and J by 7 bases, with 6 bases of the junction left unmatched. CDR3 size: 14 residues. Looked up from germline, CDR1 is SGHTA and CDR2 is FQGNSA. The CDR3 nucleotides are TGTGCCAGCAGTCCGGGACAGGGGTACCAGCCCCAGCATTTT. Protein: CASSPGQGYQPQHF. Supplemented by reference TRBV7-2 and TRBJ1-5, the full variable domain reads GAGVSQSPSNKVTEKGKDVELRCDPISGHTALYWYRQSLGQGLEFLIYFQGNSAPDKSGLPSDRFSAERTGGSVSTLTIQRTQQEDSAVYLCASSPGQGYQPQHFGDGTRLSIL.

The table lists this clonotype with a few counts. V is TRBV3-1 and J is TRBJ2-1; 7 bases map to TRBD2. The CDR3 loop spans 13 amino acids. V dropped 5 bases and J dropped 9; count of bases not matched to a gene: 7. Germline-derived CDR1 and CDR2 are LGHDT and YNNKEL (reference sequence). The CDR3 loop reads CASSRSPSGEQFF. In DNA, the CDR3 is TGTGCCAGCAGCAGAAGCCCTAGCGGTGAGCAGTTCTTC.

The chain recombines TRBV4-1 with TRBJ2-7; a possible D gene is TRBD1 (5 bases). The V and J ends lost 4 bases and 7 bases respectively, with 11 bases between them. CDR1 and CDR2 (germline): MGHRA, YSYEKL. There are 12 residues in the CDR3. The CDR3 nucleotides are TGCGCCAGCAGCCGCAGGGAAGGAGAGCAGTACTTC. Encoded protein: CASSRREGEQYF.

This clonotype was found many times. This CDR3 is CASSLAAGGITGELFF. CDR3 nucleotides: TGTGCCAGCAGCTTAGCGGCAGGGGGCATCACCGGGGAGCTGTTTTTT. This chain connects TRBV7-2 to TRBJ2-2; 8 nucleotides align to TRBD1. The V gene end was trimmed by 0 bases and the J gene end by 4 bases; junction bases not matched to a gene: 4. This CDR3 is built from 16 residues. From germline, CDR1 is SGHTA and CDR2 FQGNSA.

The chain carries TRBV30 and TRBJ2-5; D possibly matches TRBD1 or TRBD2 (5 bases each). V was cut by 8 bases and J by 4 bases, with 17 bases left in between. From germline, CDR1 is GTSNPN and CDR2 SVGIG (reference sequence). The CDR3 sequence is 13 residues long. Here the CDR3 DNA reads TGTGCCACCGGGGCAGCTACTCTAGAGACCCAGTACTTC. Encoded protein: CATGAATLETQYF.

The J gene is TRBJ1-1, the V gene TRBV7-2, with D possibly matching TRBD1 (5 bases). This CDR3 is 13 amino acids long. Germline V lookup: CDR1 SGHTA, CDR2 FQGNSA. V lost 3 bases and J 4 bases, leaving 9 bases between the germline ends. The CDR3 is CASSFQGATEAFF. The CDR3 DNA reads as TGTGCCAGCAGCTTTCAAGGGGCCACTGAAGCTTTCTTT.

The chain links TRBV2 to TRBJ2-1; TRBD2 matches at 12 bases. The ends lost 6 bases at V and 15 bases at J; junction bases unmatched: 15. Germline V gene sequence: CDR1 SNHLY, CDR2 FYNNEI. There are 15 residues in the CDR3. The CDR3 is CASSDTSGGIGRWFF. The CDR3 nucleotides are TGTGCCAGCAGCGATACTAGCGGGGGGATAGGTCGGTGGTTCTTC.

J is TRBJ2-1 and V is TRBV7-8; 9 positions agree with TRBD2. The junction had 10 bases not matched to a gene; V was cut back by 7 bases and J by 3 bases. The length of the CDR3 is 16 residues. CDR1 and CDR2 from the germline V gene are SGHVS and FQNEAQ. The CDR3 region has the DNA TGTGCCAGCAACAAAGGGCGGGAGGGTCACTACAATGAGCAGTTCTTC. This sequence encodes CASNKGREGHYNEQFF. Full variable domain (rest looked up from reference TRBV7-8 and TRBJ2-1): GAGVSQSPRYKVAKRGQDVALRCDPISGHVSLFWYQQALGQGPEFLTYFQNEAQLDKSGLPSDRFFAERPEGSVSTLKIQRTQQEDSAVYLCASNKGREGHYNEQFFGPGTRLTVL.

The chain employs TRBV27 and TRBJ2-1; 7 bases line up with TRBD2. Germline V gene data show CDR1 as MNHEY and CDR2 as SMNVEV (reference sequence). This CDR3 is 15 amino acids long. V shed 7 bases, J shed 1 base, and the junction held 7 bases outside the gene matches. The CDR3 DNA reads TGTGCCAGCACGACCAGGGAGGGTTCCTACAATGAGCAGTTCTTC. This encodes CASTTREGSYNEQFF.

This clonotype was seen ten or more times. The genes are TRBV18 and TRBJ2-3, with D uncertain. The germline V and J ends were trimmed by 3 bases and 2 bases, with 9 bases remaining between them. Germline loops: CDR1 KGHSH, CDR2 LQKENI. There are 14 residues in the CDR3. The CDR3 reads CASSPQTHTDTQYF. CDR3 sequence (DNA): TGTGCCAGCTCACCTCAGACACACACAGATACGCAGTATTTT.

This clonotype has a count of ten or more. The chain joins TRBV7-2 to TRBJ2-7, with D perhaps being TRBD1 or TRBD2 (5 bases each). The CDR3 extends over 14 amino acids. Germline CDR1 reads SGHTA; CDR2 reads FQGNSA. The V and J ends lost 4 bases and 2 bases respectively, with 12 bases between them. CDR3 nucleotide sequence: TGTGCCAGCAGCTCCACCCCGGGGCCCTACGAGCAGTACTTC. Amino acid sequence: CASSSTPGPYEQYF.

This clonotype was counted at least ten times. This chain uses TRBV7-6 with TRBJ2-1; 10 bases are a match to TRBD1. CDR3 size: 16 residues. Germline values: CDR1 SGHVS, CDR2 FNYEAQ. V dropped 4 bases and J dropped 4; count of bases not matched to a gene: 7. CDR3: CASSSTGGYGYNEQFF. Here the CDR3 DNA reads TGTGCCAGCAGCTCGACAGGGGGCTACGGATACAATGAGCAGTTCTTC.